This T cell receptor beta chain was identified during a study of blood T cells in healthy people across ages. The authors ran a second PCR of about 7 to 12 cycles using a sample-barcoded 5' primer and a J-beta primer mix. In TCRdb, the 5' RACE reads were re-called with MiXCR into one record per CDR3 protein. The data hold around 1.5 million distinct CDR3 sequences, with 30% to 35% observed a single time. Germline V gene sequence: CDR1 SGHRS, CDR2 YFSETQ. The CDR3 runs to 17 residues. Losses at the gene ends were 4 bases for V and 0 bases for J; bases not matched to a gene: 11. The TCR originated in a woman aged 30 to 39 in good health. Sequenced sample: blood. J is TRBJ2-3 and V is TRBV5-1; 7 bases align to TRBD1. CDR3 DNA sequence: TGCGCCAGCAGCGAATCTGGACAGGCTGCTAGCACAGATACGCAGTATTTT. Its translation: CASSESGQAASTDTQYF. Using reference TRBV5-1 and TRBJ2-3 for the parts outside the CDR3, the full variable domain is KAGVTQTPRYLIKTRGQQVTLSCSPISGHRSVSWYQQTPGQGLQFLFEYFSETQRNKGNFPGRFSGRQFSNSRSEMNVSTLELGDSALYLCASSESGQAASTDTQYFGPGTRLTVL.